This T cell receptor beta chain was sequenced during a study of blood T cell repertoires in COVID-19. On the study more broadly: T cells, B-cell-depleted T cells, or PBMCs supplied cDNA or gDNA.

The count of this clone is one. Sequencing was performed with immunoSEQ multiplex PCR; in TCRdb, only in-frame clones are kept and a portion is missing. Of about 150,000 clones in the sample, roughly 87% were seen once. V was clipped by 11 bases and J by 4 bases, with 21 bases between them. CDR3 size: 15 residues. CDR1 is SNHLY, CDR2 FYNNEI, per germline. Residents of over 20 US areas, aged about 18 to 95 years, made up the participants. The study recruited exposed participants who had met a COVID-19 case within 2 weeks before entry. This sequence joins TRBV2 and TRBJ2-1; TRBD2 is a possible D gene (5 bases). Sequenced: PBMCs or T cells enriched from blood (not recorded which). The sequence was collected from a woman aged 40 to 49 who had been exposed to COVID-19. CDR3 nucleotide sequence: TGTGCCGATTCAGCGTCAAGCAGACTATACAATGAGCAGTTCTTC. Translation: CADSASSRLYNEQFF.